This T cell receptor beta chain was profiled in a study of blood T cell repertoires in COVID-19. Study-level background: The United States, Italy and Spain supplied acute and convalescent COVID-19 samples.

The CDR3 totals 17 residues. CDR1 SEHNR and CDR2 FQNEAQ come from the germline V gene (reference sequence). Trimming cost V 3 bases and J 5 bases; bases outside gene matches: 11. Clones were read by immunoSEQ multiplex PCR, and TCRdb kept only the in-frame ones, dropping some. The data hold a few hundred thousand clones, with around 87% observed a single time. The source is a man aged 35-49 years in a cohort exposed to, infected with or recovered from COVID-19 (not recorded which). The sample taken for sequencing was PBMCs or T cells enriched from blood (not recorded which). This chain joins TRBV7-9 and TRBJ2-2; 8 bases are shared with TRBD2. CDR3 residues: CASSLAPGTSATGELFF. In DNA form, the CDR3 reads TGTGCCAGCAGCTTGGCTCCCGGGACTAGTGCGACCGGGGAGCTGTTTTTT.